The rows below give T cell receptor beta chains drawn from one sample of a study of shared clonotypes between healthy human individuals. The data were produced by immunoSEQ multiplex PCR, yet TCRdb's version contains in-frame clones alone and is incomplete. The repertoire includes about 590,000 clones, around 95% of them detected once, and 0.1% to 0.11% sits in the top ten. The sequenced material came from naive CD8+ T cells sorted from blood. The source of these receptors is a woman aged 25-40 years in good health. CDR3s include the opening cysteine and the closing phenylalanine or tryptophan. Fields, in order: clone size, V gene, D gene, J gene, CDR3 protein, CDR3 DNA. A D gene is named only where the DNA matches it firmly. Not all rows give a size; the values are once, few, many and, for expanded clones, a class.

abundance: NA
v_gene: TRBV27
d_gene: TRBD2
j_gene: TRBJ2-3
CDR3aa: CASIARLAGAPDTQYF
CDR3nt: TGTGCCAGCATAGCAAGACTAGCGGGAGCCCCAGATACGCAGTATTTT

abundance: NA
v_gene: TRBV5-8
d_gene: NA
j_gene: TRBJ1-3
CDR3aa: CASSLDSTSGNTIYF
CDR3nt: TGTGCCAGCAGCTTGGACAGTACCTCTGGAAACACCATATATTTT

abundance: NA
v_gene: TRBV7-6
d_gene: TRBD2
j_gene: TRBJ2-1
CDR3aa: CASSSGLAGALTPYNEQFF
CDR3nt: TGTGCCAGCAGCTCGGGACTAGCGGGAGCCCTAACTCCCTACAATGAGCAGTTCTTC

abundance: NA
v_gene: TRBV25-1
d_gene: TRBD2
j_gene: TRBJ2-1
CDR3aa: CASSEGLANEQFF
CDR3nt: TGTGCCAGCAGTGAGGGACTAGCCAATGAGCAGTTCTTC

abundance: NA
v_gene: TRBV5-1
d_gene: TRBD2
j_gene: TRBJ2-1
CDR3aa: CASSLPGGLAENEQFF
CDR3nt: TGCGCCAGCAGCTTACCCGGGGGACTAGCGGAGAATGAGCAGTTCTTC

abundance: NA
v_gene: TRBV28
d_gene: NA
j_gene: TRBJ1-4
CDR3aa: CASTRIEGEKLFF
CDR3nt: TGTGCCAGCACCAGGATTGAGGGTGAAAAACTGTTTTTT

abundance: once
v_gene: TRBV7-9
d_gene: NA
j_gene: TRBJ1-1
CDR3aa: CASSRWTGGTEAFF
CDR3nt: TGTGCCAGCAGCCGGTGGACTGGGGGCACTGAAGCTTTCTTT

abundance: NA
v_gene: TRBV5-1
d_gene: NA
j_gene: TRBJ2-2
CDR3aa: CASSFSWETGTGELFF
CDR3nt: TGCGCCAGCAGCTTCTCCTGGGAAACTGGAACCGGGGAGCTGTTTTTT

abundance: NA
v_gene: TRBV28
d_gene: NA
j_gene: TRBJ1-5
CDR3aa: CASSSQGINQPQHF
CDR3nt: TGTGCCAGCAGTTCCCAGGGGATTAATCAGCCCCAGCATTTT

abundance: NA
v_gene: TRBV13
d_gene: NA
j_gene: TRBJ1-1
CDR3aa: CASSQQAGDPEAFF
CDR3nt: TGTGCCAGCAGCCAACAAGCGGGGGATCCTGAAGCTTTCTTT

abundance: NA
v_gene: TRBV5-6
d_gene: NA
j_gene: TRBJ1-2
CDR3aa: CASSLGGPLVNYGYTF
CDR3nt: TGTGCCAGCAGCTTAGGGGGGCCCCTGGTTAACTATGGCTACACCTTC

abundance: NA
v_gene: TRBV28
d_gene: NA
j_gene: TRBJ1-5
CDR3aa: CASSSTGQTTRNQPQHF
CDR3nt: TGTGCCAGCAGTTCAACTGGACAGACTACCCGCAATCAGCCCCAGCATTTT

abundance: NA
v_gene: TRBV27
d_gene: NA
j_gene: TRBJ2-5
CDR3aa: CASRNGGNVETQYF
CDR3nt: TGTGCCAGCAGAAACGGTGGCAATGTGGAGACCCAGTACTTC

abundance: NA
v_gene: TRBV27
d_gene: TRBD2
j_gene: TRBJ2-1
CDR3aa: CASSLSAGESNNEQFF
CDR3nt: TGTGCCAGCAGTTTATCCGCGGGAGAATCAAACAATGAGCAGTTCTTC

abundance: NA
v_gene: TRBV9
d_gene: NA
j_gene: TRBJ2-1
CDR3aa: CASSVYDPDNEQFF
CDR3nt: TGTGCCAGCAGCGTATATGATCCCGACAATGAGCAGTTCTTC

abundance: NA
v_gene: TRBV27
d_gene: NA
j_gene: TRBJ2-7
CDR3aa: CASSQTRTAFSYEQYF
CDR3nt: TGTGCCAGCAGTCAAACCCGGACAGCATTCTCCTACGAGCAGTACTTC

abundance: NA
v_gene: TRBV27
d_gene: TRBD2
j_gene: TRBJ2-5
CDR3aa: CASSPRGLAGVEETQYF
CDR3nt: TGTGCCAGCAGTCCCCGGGGCCTAGCGGGAGTGGAAGAGACCCAGTACTTC

abundance: NA
v_gene: TRBV27
d_gene: NA
j_gene: TRBJ2-2
CDR3aa: CASSPSWGVITGELFF
CDR3nt: TGTGCCAGCAGTCCCTCATGGGGCGTAATTACCGGGGAGCTGTTTTTT

abundance: NA
v_gene: TRBV11-2
d_gene: NA
j_gene: TRBJ2-7
CDR3aa: CASSLGVVYEQYF
CDR3nt: TGTGCCAGCAGCTTAGGTGTGGTTTACGAGCAGTACTTC

abundance: NA
v_gene: TRBV7-9
d_gene: NA
j_gene: TRBJ2-1
CDR3aa: CASSLANEQFF
CDR3nt: TGTGCCAGCAGCTTAGCCAATGAGCAGTTCTTC

abundance: NA
v_gene: TRBV7-3
d_gene: NA
j_gene: TRBJ2-3
CDR3aa: CASSLTGGGTDTQYF
CDR3nt: TGTGCCAGCAGCTTAACCGGCGGGGGCACAGATACGCAGTATTTT

abundance: NA
v_gene: TRBV5-1
d_gene: NA
j_gene: TRBJ1-3
CDR3aa: CASSMEGFAGNTIYF
CDR3nt: TGCGCCAGCAGCATGGAAGGCTTTGCGGGAAACACCATATATTTT

abundance: NA
v_gene: TRBV28
d_gene: TRBD2
j_gene: TRBJ2-7
CDR3aa: CASSFPGRPYEQYF
CDR3nt: TGTGCCAGCAGTTTTCCCGGGAGGCCCTACGAGCAGTACTTC

abundance: NA
v_gene: TRBV6-5
d_gene: NA
j_gene: TRBJ1-1
CDR3aa: CASSYSRANTEAFF
CDR3nt: TGTGCCAGCAGTTACTCGAGGGCGAACACTGAAGCTTTCTTT

abundance: NA
v_gene: TRBV27
d_gene: NA
j_gene: TRBJ2-4
CDR3aa: CASSYSAKNIQYF
CDR3nt: TGTGCCAGCAGTTACTCAGCCAAAAACATTCAGTACTTC

abundance: NA
v_gene: TRBV27
d_gene: NA
j_gene: TRBJ1-1
CDR3aa: CASSPGTITEAFF
CDR3nt: TGTGCCAGCAGTCCCGGGACGATCACTGAAGCTTTCTTT

abundance: once
v_gene: TRBV28
d_gene: NA
j_gene: TRBJ1-1
CDR3aa: CASSLSIGETASLNTEAFF
CDR3nt: TGTGCCAGCAGTTTAAGTATCGGGGAGACAGCGAGTTTGAACACTGAAGCTTTCTTT

abundance: NA
v_gene: TRBV4-1
d_gene: TRBD2
j_gene: TRBJ2-1
CDR3aa: CASSQDRLAGYNEQFF
CDR3nt: TGCGCCAGCAGCCAAGATCGGCTAGCGGGATACAATGAGCAGTTCTTC

abundance: NA
v_gene: TRBV7-2
d_gene: TRBD2
j_gene: TRBJ2-7
CDR3aa: CASSLGGLAADEQYF
CDR3nt: TGTGCCAGCAGCTTAGGAGGACTAGCGGCAGACGAGCAGTACTTC

abundance: NA
v_gene: TRBV7-9
d_gene: NA
j_gene: TRBJ1-1
CDR3aa: CASSWIQGMNTEAFF
CDR3nt: TGTGCCAGCAGCTGGATACAGGGAATGAACACTGAAGCTTTCTTT

abundance: NA
v_gene: TRBV9
d_gene: TRBD2
j_gene: TRBJ2-7
CDR3aa: CASSVGLAGGGYEQYF
CDR3nt: TGTGCCAGCAGCGTAGGACTAGCGGGAGGAGGGTACGAGCAGTACTTC

abundance: NA
v_gene: TRBV9
d_gene: TRBD2
j_gene: TRBJ2-1
CDR3aa: CASSVDSGSSYNEQFF
CDR3nt: TGTGCCAGCAGCGTAGATAGCGGGAGCTCCTACAATGAGCAGTTCTTC

abundance: NA
v_gene: TRBV10-3
d_gene: TRBD1
j_gene: TRBJ2-5
CDR3aa: CAISGGQTGETQYF
CDR3nt: TGTGCCATCAGTGGGGGACAGACTGGAGAGACCCAGTACTTC

abundance: NA
v_gene: TRBV6-1
d_gene: TRBD2
j_gene: TRBJ2-7
CDR3aa: CASTEPTSGTYEQYF
CDR3nt: TGTGCCAGCACCGAACCGACTAGCGGGACTTACGAGCAGTACTTC

abundance: NA
v_gene: TRBV5-1
d_gene: NA
j_gene: TRBJ1-4
CDR3aa: CASSQDGILSEKLFF
CDR3nt: TGCGCCAGCAGCCAGGACGGAATACTATCTGAAAAACTGTTTTTT

abundance: NA
v_gene: TRBV9
d_gene: TRBD1
j_gene: TRBJ2-7
CDR3aa: CASSVANRGYEQYF
CDR3nt: TGTGCCAGCAGCGTAGCCAACAGGGGCTACGAGCAGTACTTC

abundance: NA
v_gene: TRBV13
d_gene: NA
j_gene: TRBJ2-7
CDR3aa: CASSLGYGRSYEQYF
CDR3nt: TGTGCCAGCAGCTTAGGCTATGGGAGATCCTACGAGCAGTACTTC

abundance: NA
v_gene: TRBV28
d_gene: TRBD2
j_gene: TRBJ2-2
CDR3aa: CASRETSGNTGELFF
CDR3nt: TGTGCCAGCAGGGAGACTAGCGGCAACACCGGGGAGCTGTTTTTT

abundance: NA
v_gene: TRBV7-9
d_gene: NA
j_gene: TRBJ2-1
CDR3aa: CASSRRTAYNEQFF
CDR3nt: TGTGCCAGCAGCCGGAGGACAGCCTACAATGAGCAGTTCTTC

abundance: NA
v_gene: TRBV9
d_gene: TRBD1
j_gene: TRBJ1-1
CDR3aa: CASSPPTGGKTEAFF
CDR3nt: TGTGCCAGCAGCCCACCGACAGGGGGCAAGACTGAAGCTTTCTTT

abundance: NA
v_gene: TRBV4-1
d_gene: NA
j_gene: TRBJ2-7
CDR3aa: CASSPIPQFAGASYEQYF
CDR3nt: TGCGCCAGCAGCCCTATCCCCCAGTTTGCGGGTGCCTCCTACGAGCAGTACTTC

abundance: NA
v_gene: TRBV27
d_gene: NA
j_gene: TRBJ2-7
CDR3aa: CASSHSGGYEQYF
CDR3nt: TGTGCCAGCAGTCACTCTGGAGGGTACGAGCAGTACTTC

abundance: NA
v_gene: TRBV2
d_gene: TRBD2
j_gene: TRBJ2-5
CDR3aa: CATIPSGSVQETQYF
CDR3nt: TGTGCCACCATTCCTAGCGGGAGCGTCCAAGAGACCCAGTACTTC

abundance: NA
v_gene: TRBV2
d_gene: NA
j_gene: TRBJ1-1
CDR3aa: CASSDPRHMNTEAFF
CDR3nt: TGTGCCAGCAGTGACCCTCGACATATGAACACTGAAGCTTTCTTT

abundance: NA
v_gene: TRBV4-1
d_gene: TRBD1
j_gene: TRBJ1-1
CDR3aa: CASSRPQGAATEAFF
CDR3nt: TGCGCCAGCAGCCGACCACAGGGGGCGGCCACTGAAGCTTTCTTT

abundance: NA
v_gene: TRBV27
d_gene: TRBD1
j_gene: TRBJ2-1
CDR3aa: CASSLTYPTGTGPEDEQFF
CDR3nt: TGTGCCAGCAGTTTAACATACCCTACCGGGACAGGCCCGGAAGATGAGCAGTTCTTC

abundance: NA
v_gene: TRBV7-8
d_gene: TRBD2
j_gene: TRBJ2-5
CDR3aa: CASSLGPTGASGRAQYF
CDR3nt: TGTGCCAGCAGCTTAGGCCCGACGGGGGCTAGCGGGCGGGCCCAGTACTTC

abundance: NA
v_gene: TRBV29-1
d_gene: NA
j_gene: TRBJ2-7
CDR3aa: CSVKAPGGLEQYF
CDR3nt: TGCAGCGTTAAAGCCCCTGGGGGGCTCGAGCAGTACTTC

abundance: once
v_gene: TRBV4-2
d_gene: NA
j_gene: TRBJ2-7
CDR3aa: CASSQEGASYEQYF
CDR3nt: TGTGCCAGCAGCCAAGAGGGGGCCTCCTACGAGCAGTACTTC

abundance: NA
v_gene: TRBV5-6
d_gene: TRBD2
j_gene: TRBJ2-1
CDR3aa: CASSTSGNYEQFF
CDR3nt: TGTGCCAGCTCAACTAGCGGGAATTATGAGCAGTTCTTC